This is a list of T cell receptor beta chains from one sample in a study of blood T cell repertoires in COVID-19. The table came from immunoSEQ multiplex PCR; TCRdb's copy has only in-frame clones and leaves some out. The sample includes around 230,000 clones, 75% to 90% of them seen just once. Sequencing input: peripheral blood. These receptors all come from a man in his thirties or forties who had recovered from COVID-19. Each CDR3 is given with its conserved first and last residue. Fields, in order: V gene, clone size, CDR3 protein. Only part of the rows carry a size: once, few, many, or a class if the clone is expanded.

V gene: TRBV10-3; clone size: -; CDR3 protein: CAISERDRGVNTEAFF
V gene: TRBV6-2/TRBV6-3; clone size: -; CDR3 protein: CASSYRQGTGGYTF
V gene: TRBV5-1; clone size: -; CDR3 protein: CASSSLGGQAKETQYF
V gene: TRBV7-7; clone size: once; CDR3 protein: CASSLGSSGYEQFF
V gene: TRBV7-9; clone size: -; CDR3 protein: CASSGRTGVEQYF
V gene: TRBV6-1; clone size: -; CDR3 protein: CASSETGTERAFF
V gene: TRBV5-8; clone size: -; CDR3 protein: CASSLTGGLYGYTF
V gene: TRBV18; clone size: once; CDR3 protein: CASSRGENNEQFF
V gene: TRBV6-5; clone size: -; CDR3 protein: CASSQPRQGSTEAFF
V gene: TRBV5-1; clone size: -; CDR3 protein: CASSFNRGTDTQYF
V gene: TRBV10-3; clone size: -; CDR3 protein: CAISDRDIYNEQFF
V gene: TRBV14; clone size: -; CDR3 protein: CASSQDRGQVLTEAFF
V gene: TRBV4-1; clone size: -; CDR3 protein: CASSQGRLADRGREQYF
V gene: TRBV5-1; clone size: -; CDR3 protein: CASSSRTGYNEQFF
V gene: TRBV5-1; clone size: -; CDR3 protein: CASSPGTATYGYTF
V gene: TRBV7-9; clone size: -; CDR3 protein: CASSLVGGSYEQYF
V gene: TRBV18; clone size: -; CDR3 protein: CASSPGRDGYTF
V gene: TRBV7-9; clone size: -; CDR3 protein: CASSLGRLTGYGYTF
V gene: TRBV2; clone size: -; CDR3 protein: CASSSHTTTNENGYTF
V gene: TRBV19; clone size: -; CDR3 protein: CASSVSSGLGNTIYF
V gene: TRBV7-2; clone size: -; CDR3 protein: CASTGAGSGNIQYF
V gene: TRBV10-3; clone size: -; CDR3 protein: CAISESTGVPSLGEQYF
V gene: TRBV5-8; clone size: -; CDR3 protein: CASTLRVGGGIQYF
V gene: TRBV7-6; clone size: -; CDR3 protein: CASSDGGGAGEQYF
V gene: TRBV2; clone size: -; CDR3 protein: CASRGTGGSYEQYF
V gene: TRBV27; clone size: once; CDR3 protein: CASSGRGYEQYF